The 3 T cell receptor beta chains below were found in one sample sequenced in a study of CD8+ T cells in alopecia areata (dated by TCRdb to about 2018). The sample's time point, from its label and the paper: around 29 days on oral tofacitinib. In light of the paper, this sample's treatment or condition label describes: oral pan-JAK inhibitor, 5-10 mg twice daily. The library was generated by the immunoSEQ multiplex PCR assay. RNA was extracted from all samples and reverse transcribed into cDNA, which served as template for TCR sequencing. TCRdb carries this immuneACCESS record with in-frame sequences only. Its versions omit some clonotypes, under half of them owing to an unresolved V gene in the studies checked, with the rest unexplained. The sample includes 130,000 to 150,000 clones, with roughly four fifths observed a single time. The top ten clonotypes cover around 25% of the sample. The input for sequencing was CD8+ T cells sorted from blood, taken at week 4, from a patient treated with tofacitinib. The receptor source for this set is a human donor with alopecia areata.

V and J are TRBV7-3 and TRBJ1-1; D gene uncertain. The CDR3 totals 12 residues. The V gene's germline CDR1 is SGHTA and CDR2 FQGTGA. V lost 1 base and J lost 5, with 5 bases in between. CDR3 sequence: CASSLIRTEAFF. The CDR3 nucleotides read TGTGCCAGCAGCTTAATTCGGACTGAAGCTTTCTTT.

The chain has TRBV29-1 and TRBJ1-2, with D hard to call. The V end lost 4 bases, the J end lost 7 bases, and 16 bases lay between the germline ends. The CDR3 runs 13 residues. Germline values: CDR1 SQVTM, CDR2 ANQGSEA. CDR3 DNA: TGCAGCGTTGCTTCCGCGATTCTCGGTGGCTACACCTTC. Translating it yields CSVASAILGGYTF.

The CDR3 nucleotides read TGTGCCAGCAGAAGACAGGGGCTCCTGGGGGAGACCCAGTACTTC. Translated: CASRRQGLLGETQYF. The chain links TRBV11-2 to TRBJ2-5, with 8 bases lining up with TRBD1. V lost 6 bases, J lost 5 bases, and 11 bases stayed unmatched. The germline gives CDR1 SGHAT, CDR2 FQNNGV. The CDR3 runs 15 residues.